The subject of this entry is one TCR beta chain. This record belongs to a study of blood T cell repertoires in COVID-19. The protocol was immunoSEQ multiplex PCR, while the TCRdb copy is restricted to in-frame clones and leaves out a portion. The sample has about 200,000 clones, around 82% seen once. The V and J ends lost 1 base and 2 bases respectively, with 9 bases between them. This CDR3 has 15 amino acids. The germline V gene encodes CDR1 LGHNA and CDR2 YNFKEQ. The chain carries TRBV4-2 and TRBJ1-5; D is undetermined. The TCR comes from a woman in her sixties or seventies with acute COVID-19. Sequenced material: PBMCs or T cells enriched from blood (not recorded which). The CDR3 loop reads CASSQGQEGNQPQHF. CDR3 in DNA: TGTGCCAGCAGCCAAGGTCAGGAGGGCAATCAGCCCCAGCATTTT.